The source of this T cell receptor beta chain is a study of monozygotic twins with inflammatory bowel disease. Study-wide results and caveats: Distinction of different T cell subtypes was not possible.

The unique tags termed UMIs, each holding a 6-nucleotide sample barcode, were added by means of template switching. Using the 5' RACE reads, TCRdb records one entry per CDR3 protein without DNA. The sample data list fewer than 450,000 distinct CDR3 sequences. The germline V gene encodes CDR1 SGDLS and CDR2 YYNGEE. This CDR3 has 15 amino acids. Remarks on this clonotype: Its antigen remains unknown.

Sampling involved one blood draw (2.5 ml) for every donor. The chain couples TRBV9 to TRBJ2-2; TCRdb's D call, TRBD1, is unchecked because there is no DNA. The clonotype was recovered from a human donor with ulcerative colitis or Crohn's disease, or a healthy co-twin of an affected twin (not recorded which). The sequenced material came from blood. CDR3: CASTVAGGNTGELFF.